Below are 19 T cell receptor beta chains sequenced from a single sample in a study of cytomegalovirus exposure and HLA in healthy donors. It was with 60 Vbeta and 13 Jbeta primers that the PCR ran. The table came from immunoSEQ multiplex PCR; TCRdb's copy has only in-frame clones and leaves some out. The table includes some 150,000 clones, about 80% detected once. Sequencing was done on a sample of PBMCs. These receptors originate from a woman between 50 and 59 years old in good health and CMV-seronegative.

The chain recombines TRBV5-1 with TRBJ2-5; D gene ambiguous. Trimming shortened V by 4 bases and J by 1 base, and 11 bases separated the two germline ends. Germline assignment: CDR1 SGHRS and CDR2 YFSETQ. This CDR3 region has 14 residues. The CDR3 DNA sequence: TGCGCCAGCAGCCGACAAGAGTCCCAAGAGACCCAGTACTTC. Its translation is CASSRQESQETQYF.

The chain employs TRBV14 and TRBJ1-5; TRBD1 aligns across 8 bases. Germline V lookup: CDR1 SGHDN, CDR2 FVKESK. V was clipped by 3 bases and J by 1 base; unmatched bases: 8. The CDR3 consists of 17 residues. CDR3 loop: CASSQYAGGASNQPQHF. The CDR3 bases are TGTGCCAGCAGCCAGTACGCAGGGGGCGCGAGCAATCAGCCCCAGCATTTT.

The chain employs TRBV28 and TRBJ1-6; 10 bases line up with TRBD1. The CDR3 covers 16 residues. The germline V gene has CDR1 MDHEN and CDR2 SYDVKM. V dropped 5 bases and J dropped 8; count of bases not matched to a gene: 9. In DNA form, the CDR3 reads TGTGCCAGCAGTACCATAGGACAGGGGGTCTATTCACCCCTCCACTTT. Residues: CASSTIGQGVYSPLHF.

The V call is TRBV15, the J call TRBJ2-1, with a possible D match to TRBD2 (5 bases). Germline V gene sequence: CDR1 LNHNV, CDR2 YYDKDF (reference sequence). V lost 6 bases, J lost 5 bases, and 17 bases lay in between. CDR3 length: 15 amino acids. CDR3 amino acids: CATSLGRTVNNEQFF. In nucleotides, the CDR3 is TGTGCCACCAGTCTGGGGAGAACAGTTAACAATGAGCAGTTCTTC.

This rearrangement joins TRBV5-4 to TRBJ2-5; 13 nucleotides agree with TRBD2. This CDR3 is built from 16 residues. The germline CDR1 and CDR2 sequences are SGHNT and YYREEE (reference sequence). V was clipped by 5 bases and J by 5 bases; unmatched bases: 9. The CDR3 is CASSITSGGGKETQYF. In nucleotides, the CDR3 is TGTGCCAGCAGTATTACTAGCGGGGGGGGGAAGGAGACCCAGTACTTC.

The rearrangement joins TRBV7-2 to TRBJ2-3; TRBD2 matches 8 bases. With V trimmed by 5 bases and J by 2 bases, 12 bases remained unmatched. The germline V gene has CDR1 SGHTA and CDR2 FQGNSA. CDR3 length equals 17 residues. As DNA, the CDR3 is TGTGCCAGCAGCCCCCATCGTGGGACTAGGCACACAGATACGCAGTATTTT. Encoded protein: CASSPHRGTRHTDTQYF.

CDR3 nucleotide sequence: TGCGCCAGCAGCCCAAACAGGGTGGCCACTGAAGCTTTCTTT. Its translation is CASSPNRVATEAFF. The genes are TRBV5-1 and TRBJ1-1, with D tentatively TRBD1 (6 bases). Per germline, CDR1 SGHRS and CDR2 YFSETQ. CDR3 length equals 14 residues. Trimming cost V 4 bases and J 4 bases, with 14 bases left between them. The complete variable domain, with remaining parts taken from reference TRBV5-1 and TRBJ1-1, reads KAGVTQTPRYLIKTRGQQVTLSCSPISGHRSVSWYQQTPGQGLQFLFEYFSETQRNKGNFPGRFSGRQFSNSRSEMNVSTLELGDSALYLCASSPNRVATEAFFGQGTRLTVV.

The rearrangement links TRBV4-3 to TRBJ2-3; D unresolved. This CDR3 is built from 17 residues. The germline V and J ends were trimmed by 0 bases and 5 bases, with 18 bases remaining between them. Germline CDR1 reads LGHNA; CDR2 reads YSLEER. For the CDR3, the DNA is TGCGCCAGCAGCCAAGATTGGGCTTTCCCCTCTGGAGATACGCAGTATTTT. Protein: CASSQDWAFPSGDTQYF.

This clone was detected a few times. The chain carries TRBV10-3 and TRBJ2-1; TRBD2 matches at 10 bases. The CDR3 is made up of 17 amino acids. The germline V gene has CDR1 ENHRY and CDR2 SYGVKD. V shed 0 bases and J 2 bases; nucleotides not matched to a gene: 4. This CDR3 reads CAISESISGGTYNEQFF. The DNA for the CDR3 is TGTGCCATCAGTGAGTCAATTAGCGGGGGGACCTACAATGAGCAGTTCTTC.

The chain employs TRBV11-3 and TRBJ1-2, with 7 bases that match TRBD1. This CDR3 is 13 amino acids long. Germline CDR1 reads SGHNT; CDR2 reads YENEEA. With V trimmed by 5 bases and J by 6 bases, 6 bases remained unmatched. Written as DNA, the CDR3 is TGTGCCAGCAGCCGAGAAGGGGGCGATGGCTACACCTTC. Protein product: CASSREGGDGYTF.

The V gene is TRBV10-3, the J gene TRBJ1-5; 7 bases are a match to TRBD1. This CDR3 comprises 15 residues. CDR1 ENHRY and CDR2 SYGVKD come from the germline V gene. V shed 2 bases, J shed 4 bases, and the junction held 5 bases outside the gene matches. The CDR3 DNA is TGTGCCATCAGTGAGCGGACAGGAGAAAATCAGCCCCAGCATTTT. Its protein product is CAISERTGENQPQHF.

This rearrangement joins TRBV19 to TRBJ1-5; unclear D gene. V was cut by 7 bases and J by 1 base, with 11 bases left in between. CDR1 LNHDA and CDR2 SQIVND come from the germline V gene (reference sequence). This CDR3 region has 14 residues. The DNA for the CDR3 is TGTGCCAGTAAGTTCGGGGAGAGCAATCAGCCCCAGCATTTT. As protein: CASKFGESNQPQHF.

The chain's CDR3 is CASSLGSLRGSGNTIYF. The CDR3 region has the DNA TGTGCCAGCAGCTTAGGCTCGCTACGGGGCTCTGGAAACACCATATATTTT. This sequence joins TRBV7-2 and TRBJ1-3, with no clear D. V lost 1 base to trimming and J lost 0 bases, with 13 bases between them. Germline CDR1 SGHTA, CDR2 FQGNSA. The CDR3 has 17 residues.

This clone has a handful of counts. The CDR3 reads CASSQPRPPGYRKEKLFF. The CDR3 DNA sequence: TGCGCCAGCAGCCAACCCCGACCGCCAGGGTATAGGAAGGAAAAACTGTTTTTT. V usage is TRBV4-1 and J usage is TRBJ1-4; a weak D match, TRBD1 (5 bases). The CDR3 length is 18 residues. Trimming pared 2 bases from V and 8 bases from J, leaving 24 bases between. Looked up from germline, CDR1 is MGHRA and CDR2 is YSYEKL.

The gene calls are TRBV9 and TRBJ2-3; TRBD1 aligns across 7 bases. CDR1 and CDR2 (germline): SGDLS, YYNGEE. The CDR3 covers 16 residues. V trimming: 2 bases; J trimming: 4 bases; junction bases outside the gene matches: 10. The CDR3 sequence is CASSVRVGQFADTQYF. CDR3 DNA sequence: TGTGCCAGCAGCGTGAGGGTGGGACAGTTCGCAGATACGCAGTATTTT.

The gene calls are TRBV28 and TRBJ1-2; 7 positions match TRBD1. Trimming cost V 2 bases and J 2 bases; bases outside gene matches: 8. CDR3 length: 16 amino acids. The germline V gene encodes CDR1 MDHEN and CDR2 SYDVKM. The CDR3 loop reads CASSLGQGGQNYGYTF. The CDR3 DNA sequence: TGTGCCAGCAGTTTAGGTCAGGGGGGACAGAACTATGGCTACACCTTC.

This chain links TRBV9 with TRBJ1-1, with unresolved D. Trimming left V 0 bases short and J 2 bases short, with 8 bases between. Germline-derived CDR1 and CDR2 are SGDLS and YYNGEE. CDR3 size: 14 residues. The CDR3 DNA follows: TGTGCCAGCAGCGTAGCGCAGATAAACACTGAAGCTTTCTTT. Its translation is CASSVAQINTEAFF.

V usage is TRBV18 and J usage is TRBJ2-2; D might be TRBD1 (6 bases). The germline CDR1 and CDR2 sequences are KGHSH and LQKENI. Trimming took off 6 bases at V and 2 bases at J, with 10 bases between the two ends. The CDR3 spans 14 residues. The CDR3 nucleotides are TGTGCCAGCTCCGCGACAGGAAACACCGGGGAGCTGTTTTTT. It translates to CASSATGNTGELFF.

The chain couples TRBV7-6 to TRBJ2-1, with 9 positions matching TRBD2. Per germline, CDR1 SGHVS and CDR2 FNYEAQ. V was pared by 5 bases and J by 4 bases, with 3 bases of the junction left unmatched. The CDR3 covers 14 residues. The CDR3, as DNA: TGTGCCAGCAGCGAAAGCGGGGGGTACAATGAGCAGTTCTTC. Translated: CASSESGGYNEQFF.